The source of this T cell receptor (beta chain) is a study of CD4+ T cells in melanoma. The data were produced by immunoSEQ multiplex PCR, yet TCRdb's version contains in-frame clones alone and is incomplete. Among roughly 140,000 clones listed, around 90% were seen once. CDR1 MGHDK and CDR2 SYGVNS come from the germline V gene. CDR3 length: 15 amino acids. V lost 0 bases, J lost 5 bases, and 13 bases lay in between. A remark on this clone: Its antigen is still unknown.

Whole-study findings and limits: Diverse differentiation states were reported for melanoma neoantigen-specific CD4+ T cells. CD8+ T cell, macrophage and B cell function reportedly correlated with neoantigen-specific CD4+ T cells.

This clonotype originated in a human donor with melanoma. The chain joins TRBV25-1 to TRBJ2-5, with a weak D call TRBD1 (5 bases). CDR3 nucleotides: TGTGCCAGCAGTGAATACAGGGTACATGGGGAGACCCAGTACTTC. Its protein product is CASSEYRVHGETQYF.